This TCR beta chain was sequenced for a study of blood T cell repertoires in COVID-19. The V gene lost 2 bases and the J gene lost 4 bases, with 7 bases spanning the gap. This CDR3 has 13 residues. The V gene's germline CDR1 is SGHAT and CDR2 FQNNGV. Two consecutive negative NP/OP PCR tests, clearance, or resolved symptoms defined Cohort 3 recovery. Measured with immunoSEQ multiplex PCR; TCRdb has only the in-frame clones, and not every one. Here the sample spans more than 250,000 clones, around 90% being singletons. This chain joins TRBV11-2 and TRBJ2-3, with D possibly being TRBD1 (5 bases). Material for sequencing was PBMCs or T cells enriched from blood (not recorded which). This receptor was taken from a woman in her twenties or thirties who had recovered from COVID-19. Here the CDR3 DNA reads TGTGCCAGCAGCTTATTAGGGGCAGATACGCAGTATTTT. This gives the protein CASSLLGADTQYF.